This T cell receptor (beta chain) is from a study of control samples from healthy donors and cancer patients. Some clones are missing from TCRdb's copy, which holds only in-frame ones; the method was immunoSEQ multiplex PCR. This sample has more than 25,000 clones, with around 92% found just once. This clone was recorded only once. Germline-derived CDR1 and CDR2 are MNHEY and SMNVEV (reference sequence). The V and J ends lost 8 bases and 6 bases respectively, with 14 bases between them. The CDR3 consists of 12 residues. The sample taken for sequencing was PBMCs. This TCR derives from a man aged 50-59 years with lung cancer. The chain uses TRBV27 and TRBJ2-7; D tentatively reads TRBD1 or TRBD2 (6 bases each). CDR3 sequence reads: CASQRGASEQYF. The CDR3, as DNA: TGTGCCAGCCAGAGGGGGGCCTCCGAGCAGTACTTC.